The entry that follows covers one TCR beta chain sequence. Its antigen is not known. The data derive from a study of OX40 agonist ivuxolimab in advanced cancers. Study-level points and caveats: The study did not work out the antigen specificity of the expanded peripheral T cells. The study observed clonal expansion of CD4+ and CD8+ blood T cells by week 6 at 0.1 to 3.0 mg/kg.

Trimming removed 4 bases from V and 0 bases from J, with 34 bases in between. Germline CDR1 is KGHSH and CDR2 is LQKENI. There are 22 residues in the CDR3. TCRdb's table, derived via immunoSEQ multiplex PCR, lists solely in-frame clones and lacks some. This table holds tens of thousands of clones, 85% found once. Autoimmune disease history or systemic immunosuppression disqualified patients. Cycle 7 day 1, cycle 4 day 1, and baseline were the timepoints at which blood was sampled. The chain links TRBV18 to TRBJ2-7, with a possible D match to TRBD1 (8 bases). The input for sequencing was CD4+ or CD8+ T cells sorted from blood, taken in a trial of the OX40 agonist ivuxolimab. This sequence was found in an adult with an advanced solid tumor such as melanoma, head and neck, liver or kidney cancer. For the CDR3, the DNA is TGTGCCAGCTCACGTGAGACAGGGGTGGCGCCTACGTTCGGGGGGTTCTCCTACGAGCAGTACTTC. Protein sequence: CASSRETGVAPTFGGFSYEQYF.